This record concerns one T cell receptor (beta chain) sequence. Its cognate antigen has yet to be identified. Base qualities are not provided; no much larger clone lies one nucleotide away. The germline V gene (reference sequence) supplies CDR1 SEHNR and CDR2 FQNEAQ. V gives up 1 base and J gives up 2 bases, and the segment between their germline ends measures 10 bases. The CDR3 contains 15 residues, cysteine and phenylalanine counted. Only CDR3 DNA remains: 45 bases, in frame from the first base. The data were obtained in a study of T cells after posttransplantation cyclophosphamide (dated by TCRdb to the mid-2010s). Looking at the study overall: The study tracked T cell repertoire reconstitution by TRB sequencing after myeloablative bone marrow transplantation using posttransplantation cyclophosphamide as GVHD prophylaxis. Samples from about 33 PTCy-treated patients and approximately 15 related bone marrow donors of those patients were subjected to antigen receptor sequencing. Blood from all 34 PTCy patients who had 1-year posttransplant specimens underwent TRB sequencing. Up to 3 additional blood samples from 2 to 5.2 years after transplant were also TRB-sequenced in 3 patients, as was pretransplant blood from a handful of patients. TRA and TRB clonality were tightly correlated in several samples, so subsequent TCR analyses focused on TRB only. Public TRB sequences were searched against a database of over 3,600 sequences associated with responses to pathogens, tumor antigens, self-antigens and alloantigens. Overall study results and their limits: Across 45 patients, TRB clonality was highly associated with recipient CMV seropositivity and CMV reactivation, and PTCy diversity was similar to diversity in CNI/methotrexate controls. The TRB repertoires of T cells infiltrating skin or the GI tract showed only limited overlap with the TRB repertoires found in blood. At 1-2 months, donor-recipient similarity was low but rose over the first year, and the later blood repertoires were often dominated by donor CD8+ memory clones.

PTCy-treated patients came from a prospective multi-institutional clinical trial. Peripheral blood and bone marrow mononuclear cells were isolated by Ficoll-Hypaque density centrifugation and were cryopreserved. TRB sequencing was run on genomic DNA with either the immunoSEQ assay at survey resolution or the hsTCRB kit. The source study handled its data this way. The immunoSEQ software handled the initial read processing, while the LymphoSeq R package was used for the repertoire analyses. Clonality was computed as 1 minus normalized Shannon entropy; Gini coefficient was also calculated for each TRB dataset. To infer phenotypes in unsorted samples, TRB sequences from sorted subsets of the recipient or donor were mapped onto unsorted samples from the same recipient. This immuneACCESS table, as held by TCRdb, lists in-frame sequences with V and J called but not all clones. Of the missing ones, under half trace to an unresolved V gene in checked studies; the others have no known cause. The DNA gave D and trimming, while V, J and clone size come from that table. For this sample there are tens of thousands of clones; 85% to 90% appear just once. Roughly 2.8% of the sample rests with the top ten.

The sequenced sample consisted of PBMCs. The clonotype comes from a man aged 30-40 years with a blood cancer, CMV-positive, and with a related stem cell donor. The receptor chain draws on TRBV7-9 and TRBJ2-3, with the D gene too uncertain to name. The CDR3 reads CASSLGVLSTDTQYF. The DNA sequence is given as TGTGCCAGCAGCTTAGGAGTACTTTCCACAGATACGCAGTATTTT. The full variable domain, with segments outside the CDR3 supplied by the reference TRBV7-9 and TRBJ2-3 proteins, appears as DTGVSQNPRHKITKRGQNVTFRCDPISEHNRLYWYRQTLGQGPEFLTYFQNEAQLEKSRLLSDRFSAERPKGSFSTLEIQRTEQGDSAMYLCASSLGVLSTDTQYFGPGTRLTVL.